This T cell receptor beta chain came from a study of OX40 agonist ivuxolimab in advanced cancers. About the research overall: Patients were given ivuxolimab, an antibody that agonizes OX40 (CD134). Three dose-escalation patients had partial responses: one with hepatocellular carcinoma and two with cutaneous melanoma.

Germline CDR1 reads GTSNPN; CDR2 reads SVGIG (reference sequence). V was trimmed by 3 bases and J by 5 bases, leaving 17 bases between them. The CDR3 runs to 14 residues. Method: immunoSEQ multiplex PCR; TCRdb's copy keeps in-frame clones and lacks some. The sample lists tens of thousands of clones; about 86% were seen once. The genes are TRBV30 and TRBJ2-7; possibly TRBD1 for D (6 bases). The sample in question was CD4+ or CD8+ T cells sorted from blood, obtained in a trial of the OX40 agonist ivuxolimab. This receptor was taken from an adult with an advanced solid tumor such as melanoma, head and neck, liver or kidney cancer. The CDR3 reads CAWSRTQGLHEQYF. As DNA, the CDR3 is TGTGCCTGGAGCCGTACACAGGGCCTGCACGAGCAGTACTTC.